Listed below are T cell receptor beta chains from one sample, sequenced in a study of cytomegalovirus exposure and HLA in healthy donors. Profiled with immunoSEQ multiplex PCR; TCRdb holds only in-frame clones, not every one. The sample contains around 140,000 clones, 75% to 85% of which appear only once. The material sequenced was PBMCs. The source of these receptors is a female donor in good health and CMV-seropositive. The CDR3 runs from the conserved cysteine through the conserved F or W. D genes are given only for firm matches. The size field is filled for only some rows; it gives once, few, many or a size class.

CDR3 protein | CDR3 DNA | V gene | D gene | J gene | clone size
CASSQPQGGDTEAFF | TGTGCCAGCAGCCAACCACAGGGAGGGGACACTGAAGCTTTCTTT | TRBV16 | . | TRBJ1-1 | .
CASRQIFPGPGEQYF | TGTGCCAGCAGGCAAATTTTTCCTGGGCCCGGCGAGCAGTACTTC | TRBV6-5 | . | TRBJ2-7 | few
CASSPSGTNSYEQYF | TGTGCCAGCAGCCCCTCCGGGACTAACTCCTACGAGCAGTACTTC | TRBV7-3 | TRBD2 | TRBJ2-7 | .
CASSLMGLAQETQYF | TGTGCCAGCAGCTTAATGGGCCTAGCCCAAGAGACCCAGTACTTC | TRBV7-7 | . | TRBJ2-5 | .
CASSVTSGRANEQFF | TGTGCCAGCAGCGTGACTAGCGGGAGGGCCAATGAGCAGTTCTTC | TRBV7-9 | TRBD2 | TRBJ2-1 | .
CASSKGQSSYEQYF | TGTGCCAGTAGTAAGGGACAGTCGTCCTACGAGCAGTACTTC | TRBV19 | TRBD1 | TRBJ2-7 | .
CASVNPGTDTQYF | TGCGCCAGCGTTAATCCCGGGACAGATACGCAGTATTTT | TRBV5-1 | . | TRBJ2-3 | .
CASSESSGRITFGELFF | TGTGCCAGCAGTGAATCGAGCGGGAGGATTACTTTTGGGGAGCTGTTTTTT | TRBV25-1 | TRBD2 | TRBJ2-2 | .
CASRRVLGQPQHF | TGTGCCAGCAGGCGGGTACTGGGTCAGCCCCAGCATTTT | TRBV2 | . | TRBJ1-5 | .
CASSLLAGFQETQYF | TGCGCCAGCAGCTTACTAGCGGGATTTCAAGAGACCCAGTACTTC | TRBV5-1 | TRBD2 | TRBJ2-5 | few
CASSRYGPTVTEAFF | TGTGCCAGCAGCCGCTATGGGCCAACTGTCACTGAAGCTTTCTTT | TRBV6-5 | . | TRBJ1-1 | .
CASSHWVGSGTDTQYF | TGTGCCAGCAGTCATTGGGTCGGTAGCGGGACAGATACGCAGTATTTT | TRBV5-6 | TRBD2 | TRBJ2-3 | .
CASSLEAAGRETQYF | TGTGCCAGCAGCTTAGAAGCGGCAGGGAGGGAGACCCAGTACTTC | TRBV11-1 | . | TRBJ2-5 | .
CASSVAQGGTKFF | TGTGCCAGCAGCGTAGCTCAGGGGGGAACGAAGTTCTTC | TRBV9 | . | TRBJ2-1 | few
CATQGGGLGNGYTF | TGTGCCACCCAGGGCGGGGGGCTAGGGAATGGCTACACCTTC | TRBV28 | . | TRBJ1-2 | few
CASSPSTGGYEQYF | TGCGCCAGCAGCCCCTCGACAGGAGGCTACGAGCAGTACTTC | TRBV5-1 | . | TRBJ2-7 | few
CASSNRGRTEAFF | TGTGCCAGTAGCAACCGGGGTCGGACTGAAGCTTTCTTT | TRBV19 | . | TRBJ1-1 | .
CASSDRDKTVYGYTF | TGTGCCAGCAGTGACCGGGACAAAACTGTCTATGGCTACACCTTC | TRBV6-6 | . | TRBJ1-2 | .
CASSLAGETQYF | TGCGCCAGCAGCTTGGCAGGGGAGACCCAGTACTTC | TRBV5-1 | . | TRBJ2-5 | few
CASSYSMEGNTGELFF | TGTGCCAGCAGTTACTCGATGGAGGGGAACACCGGGGAGCTGTTTTTT | TRBV6-5 | . | TRBJ2-2 | .
CASSPDRPYEQYF | TGCGCCAGCAGCCCCGACAGGCCCTACGAGCAGTACTTC | TRBV5-1 | . | TRBJ2-7 | .
CASSLDRNTGELFF | TGTGCCAGCAGCTTGGACAGAAACACCGGGGAGCTGTTTTTT | TRBV7-7 | . | TRBJ2-2 | .
CASSQGLAGNEQYF | TGTGCCAGCAGCCAAGGACTAGCGGGAAACGAGCAGTACTTC | TRBV16 | TRBD2 | TRBJ2-7 | once
CASRPPGQGADTQYF | TGTGCCAGCAGGCCACCGGGACAGGGGGCGGATACGCAGTATTTT | TRBV7-9 | TRBD1 | TRBJ2-3 | .
CSVAPVRGQMNTEAFF | TGCAGCGTCGCTCCCGTTCGGGGACAGATGAACACTGAAGCTTTCTTT | TRBV29-1 | TRBD1 | TRBJ1-1 | .
CASSERQNYGYTF | TGCGCCAGCAGTGAGAGACAGAACTATGGCTACACCTTC | TRBV10-1 | . | TRBJ1-2 | .
CASSINRGPSYNEQFF | TGTGCCAGCAGCATTAACAGGGGGCCCTCCTACAATGAGCAGTTCTTC | TRBV7-8 | TRBD1 | TRBJ2-1 | .
CASSLEWDREGAFF | TGTGCCAGCAGCCTAGAGTGGGACAGGGAGGGAGCTTTCTTT | TRBV28 | TRBD1 | TRBJ1-1 | few
CATSRGNTGGGISGANVLTF | TGTGCCACCAGCAGAGGGAACACAGGGGGAGGTATCTCTGGGGCCAACGTCCTGACTTTC | TRBV15 | TRBD1 | TRBJ2-6 | .
CASSPRTGEDTQYF | TGTGCCAGCAGCCCCCGTACGGGGGAAGATACGCAGTATTTT | TRBV9 | . | TRBJ2-3 | .
CASSQPGLAGYTF | TGTGCCAGCAGTCAACCCGGACTTGCTGGCTACACCTTC | TRBV11-2 | . | TRBJ1-2 | .
CASSLGLNSPLHF | TGTGCCAGCAGCCTTGGACTTAATTCACCCCTCCACTTT | TRBV7-6 | . | TRBJ1-6 | .
CASSLGGEGALHF | TGCGCCAGCAGCTTGGGGGGGGAAGGGGCCCTCCACTTT | TRBV5-1 | . | TRBJ1-6 | few
CASSTTGGSTNEQFF | TGTGCCAGCAGTACAACAGGGGGATCTACGAATGAGCAGTTCTTC | TRBV6-5 | TRBD1 | TRBJ2-1 | .
CASSLTSGQETQYF | TGTGCCAGCAGTCTGACTAGCGGGCAAGAGACCCAGTACTTC | TRBV2 | TRBD2 | TRBJ2-5 | .
CASSLSAGYGYTF | TGTGCCAGCAGCTTATCGGCAGGTTATGGCTACACCTTC | TRBV7-6 | . | TRBJ1-2 | .
CATADSNQETQYF | TGTGCTACCGCTGACAGCAACCAAGAGACCCAGTACTTC | TRBV12-5 | . | TRBJ2-5 | few
CASSLLGDRRNTEAFF | TGTGCCAGCAGTTTATTAGGAGACAGAAGGAACACTGAAGCTTTCTTT | TRBV28 | . | TRBJ1-1 | few
CASSPNRGINEQYF | TGTGCCAGCAGTCCAAACAGGGGAATCAACGAGCAGTACTTC | TRBV28 | TRBD1 | TRBJ2-7 | .
CASSYGTGSYEQYF | TGTGCCAGCAGCTACGGGACAGGGTCCTACGAGCAGTACTTC | TRBV5-6 | TRBD1 | TRBJ2-7 | few
CASSGHSDTEKLFF | TGTGCCAGCAGTGGCCACTCGGACACGGAAAAACTGTTTTTT | TRBV2 | . | TRBJ1-4 | .
CASSLGLAAYNEQFF | TGTGCCAGCAGCTTAGGACTAGCGGCATACAATGAGCAGTTCTTC | TRBV7-9 | TRBD2 | TRBJ2-1 | .
CASSGLTSGRGSSYNEQFF | TGTGCCAGCAGTGGACTTACTAGCGGGAGGGGGAGCTCCTACAATGAGCAGTTCTTC | TRBV2 | TRBD2 | TRBJ2-1 | .
CATSRTTGENQPQHF | TGTGCCACCAGCAGAACGACAGGGGAGAATCAGCCCCAGCATTTT | TRBV15 | TRBD1 | TRBJ1-5 | .
CASSLTENTEAFF | TGTGCCAGCAGTTTAACAGAGAACACTGAAGCTTTCTTT | TRBV7-7 | . | TRBJ1-1 | once